Presented here are 28 T cell receptor beta chains from one specimen sequenced in a study of regulatory T cells in long-lasting Graves disease. The time point here: newly diagnosed GD, antithyroid drugs for less than 3 months. The TCR library was prepared using RNA isolated from PBMCs. Arm-PCR of CDR3 regions with iRepertoire HTBI primers generated TCR beta libraries. TCRdb itself ran the multiplex PCR reads through MiXCR, one entry per CDR3 protein. Of over 350,000 distinct CDR3 sequences in the sample, 14% were seen once. The sample was also linked to a second study, of T cells in Graves' hyperthyroidism and ophthalmopathy.

The sample in question was peripheral blood mononuclear cells (PBMCs), obtained at new diagnosis, from a patient treated with antithyroid drugs. These receptors originate from a woman in her 50s with Graves disease.

The CDR3 nucleotides are TGTGCCAGCAGTTTCCTCGGGACTAGCGGGATTTTCGAGCGCTACGAGCAGTACTTC. The encoded protein is CASSFLGTSGIFERYEQYF. This chain joins TRBV28 and TRBJ2-7; 13 bases agree with TRBD2. Trimming removed 3 bases from V and 3 bases from J; junction bases left unmatched: 14. From germline, CDR1 is MDHEN and CDR2 SYDVKM. CDR3 length equals 19 residues.

V and J are TRBV10-2 and TRBJ1-1, with D maybe TRBD1 (5 bases). Deletions cut 8 bases from V and 1 base from J, with 11 bases between. This CDR3 has 13 residues. Germline assignment: CDR1 WSHSY and CDR2 SAAADI. The CDR3 DNA follows: TGCGCCAGCGTTGCCAGGGAGAACACTGAAGCTTTCTTT. This encodes CASVARENTEAFF.

The CDR3 region is CASSLRTSGKYEQYF. The CDR3 nucleotides are TGTGCCAGCAGCTTAAGGACTAGCGGGAAGTACGAGCAGTACTTC. The chain links TRBV7-9 to TRBJ2-7; 12 nucleotides agree with TRBD2. The germline V gene encodes CDR1 SEHNR and CDR2 FQNEAQ (reference sequence). V lost 2 bases and J lost 4; bases outside the gene matches: 3. The CDR3 loop spans 15 amino acids.

The chain combines TRBV10-1 with TRBJ2-1; TRBD1 matches at 9 bases. Germline loops: CDR1 WNHNN, CDR2 SYGVQD (reference sequence). J gave up 8 bases and V 3 bases, and 8 bases lay outside the gene matches. The CDR3 is made up of 15 amino acids. The CDR3 spells CASSDTGQGRDEQFF. The CDR3 coding sequence is TGCGCCAGCAGTGACACGGGACAGGGTAGGGATGAGCAGTTCTTC.

This clonotype was recorded at least ten times. This chain uses TRBV7-7 with TRBJ2-7; D is unclear. The V gene's germline CDR1 is SSHAT and CDR2 FNYEAQ (reference sequence). This CDR3 contains 12 residues. CDR3 sequence reads: CASWTVRDEQYF. The DNA of the CDR3 is TGTGCTAGCTGGACGGTTAGGGACGAGCAGTACTTC.

The chain employs TRBV6-2 or TRBV6-3 and TRBJ2-3, with TRBD2 identical over 14 bases. CDR1 and CDR2 from the germline V gene are MNHEY and SVGEGT. Trimming removed 7 bases from V and 3 bases from J; junction bases left unmatched: 9. The CDR3 has 17 residues. The CDR3 spells CASTKGLAGVTTDTQYF. The CDR3 nucleotides are TGTGCCAGCACTAAGGGACTAGCGGGAGTGACGACAGATACGCAGTATTTT.

This clonotype was seen repeatedly, ten times or more. The rearrangement links TRBV12-3 or TRBV12-4 to TRBJ1-1; TRBD1 matches at 12 bases. The J segment lost 5 bases and the V segment lost 5 bases, leaving 12 bases of the junction unmatched. CDR3 length equals 17 residues. CDR3 sequence (DNA): TGTGCCAGCAGTCTTTCCGGGACAGGGGGCATAGGTACTGAAGCTTTCTTT. Translated: CASSLSGTGGIGTEAFF.

This clonotype was counted many times. This chain links TRBV6-2 or TRBV6-3 with TRBJ2-7; D might be TRBD2 (7 bases). V dropped 5 bases and J dropped 5 bases, with 16 bases sitting between them. The CDR3 has 14 amino acids. The germline CDR1 and CDR2 sequences are MNHEY and SVGEGT. The CDR3 DNA reads as TGTGCCAGCAGTGAACCGGGGGGCTTCGACGAGCAGTACTTC. Translation: CASSEPGGFDEQYF.

This clonotype was observed at least ten times. The rearrangement uses TRBV20-1 and TRBJ2-1; 7 bases line up with TRBD2. CDR1 and CDR2 from the germline V gene are DFQATT and SNEGSKA (reference sequence). After removal of 5 bases from V and 8 bases from J, the junction contained 21 bases not matched to a gene. The CDR3 is 17 amino acids. The CDR3 loop reads CSASSPLAVNWIDEQFF. The CDR3 DNA is TGCAGTGCTTCTAGCCCGCTAGCGGTGAATTGGATAGATGAGCAGTTCTTC.

The rearrangement uses TRBV6-1 and TRBJ2-7; perhaps TRBD1 as D (8 bases). The CDR3 is made up of 15 amino acids. Germline assignment: CDR1 MNHNS and CDR2 SASEGT. Trimming pared 6 bases from V and 2 bases from J, leaving 17 bases between. This CDR3 is CASRHGQGGTYEQYF. CDR3 nucleotides: TGTGCCAGCAGGCACGGACAGGGAGGGACCTACGAGCAGTACTTC.

This clonotype was seen repeatedly, ten times or more. The V and J genes are TRBV5-1 and TRBJ2-3; 10 bases fit TRBD2. With 5 bases clipped from V and 2 bases from J, the junction kept 8 bases outside the gene matches. CDR3 size: 16 residues. Germline CDR1 SGHRS, CDR2 YFSETQ. The CDR3 protein is CASSSLAGDNTDTQYF. The CDR3 coding sequence is TGCGCCAGCAGTTCGCTAGCGGGAGATAACACAGATACGCAGTATTTT.

This clonotype was seen ten or more times. CDR3 nucleotide sequence: TGCGCCAGCAGCTTGGGGAGACGTAGCACAGATACGCAGTATTTT. Translated: CASSLGRRSTDTQYF. This chain links TRBV5-1 with TRBJ2-3; D not certain. The V end lost 0 bases, the J end lost 0 bases, and 8 bases lay between the germline ends. CDR1 and CDR2 from the germline V gene are SGHRS and YFSETQ. This CDR3 contains 15 residues.

The rearrangement joins TRBV2 to TRBJ2-5; TRBD2 might be the D (5 bases). Trimming removed 5 bases at V and 5 bases at J, with 9 bases between. In germline, CDR1 is SNHLY, CDR2 FYNNEI. The CDR3 contains 12 residues. The CDR3 reads CASSPGTETQYF. CDR3 DNA: TGTGCCAGCAGTCCGGGAACGGAGACCCAGTACTTC.

Of note for this clonotype: This likely reflects a read error, since a far larger clone is one base away. The rearrangement joins TRBV10-1 to TRBJ1-5, with TRBD1 as a possible D gene (5 bases). CDR3 length equals 13 residues. The V gene's germline CDR1 is WNHNN and CDR2 SYGVQD (reference sequence). CDR3 region: CAGSQGSNQPQHF. CDR3 bases: TGCGCCGGCAGTCAGGGAAGCAATCAGCCCCAGCATTTT.

This chain connects TRBV7-9 to TRBJ2-7; the D is unclear. Germline V gives CDR1 SEHNR, CDR2 FQNEAQ (reference sequence). The CDR3 extends over 14 amino acids. V lost 2 bases and J 1 base, leaving 9 bases between the germline ends. CDR3 nucleotide sequence: TGTGCCAGCAGCTTATCGGCCATTTCCTACGAGCAGTACTTC. Its translation is CASSLSAISYEQYF.

V is TRBV9 and J is TRBJ2-7, with 8 bases aligning to TRBD1. V lost 4 bases to trimming and J lost 2 bases; unmatched junction nucleotides: 11. Per germline, CDR1 SGDLS and CDR2 YYNGEE. The CDR3 covers 16 residues. Here the CDR3 DNA reads TGTGCCAGCAGCCGAACTACGGACAGGGCCACCTACGAGCAGTACTTC. As protein: CASSRTTDRATYEQYF.

About this clonotype itself: Just one base apart from a much larger clone, this may be a read error. The V call is TRBV12-5, the J call TRBJ1-2, with D perhaps matching TRBD1 (5 bases). V lost 1 base and J 5 bases, leaving 11 bases between the germline ends. The CDR3 totals 14 residues. Looked up from germline, CDR1 is LGHNT and CDR2 is FRNRAP. The CDR3 reads CASGLGREGYGYTF. The CDR3 DNA reads as TGTGCTAGTGGTTTGGGCAGGGAGGGATATGGCTACACCTTC.

This clonotype was seen ten or more times. The chain recombines TRBV28 with TRBJ2-7, with TRBD1 matching over 9 bases. Unmatched junction bases numbered 8, after V lost 3 bases and J lost 5 bases. The CDR3 spans 15 residues. Germline CDR1 and CDR2: MDHEN and SYDVKM. This CDR3 is CASSFEGTGQNEQYF. CDR3 coding DNA: TGTGCCAGCAGTTTTGAGGGGACAGGGCAGAACGAGCAGTACTTC.

This clonotype was seen more than once but under ten times. The rearrangement links TRBV3-1 to TRBJ1-2; TRBD1 might be the D (5 bases). The ends were cut back, 3 bases at V and 7 bases at J, with 9 bases in the middle. The length of the CDR3 is 12 residues. CDR1 LGHDT and CDR2 YNNKEL come from the germline V gene (reference sequence). In DNA form, the CDR3 reads TGTGCCAGCAGCCAGGACACAGCTGGCTACACCTTC. Translation gives CASSQDTAGYTF.

In this sample, this clonotype turned up many times. The chain joins TRBV28 to TRBJ2-1; D unclear. Between the trimmed V and J ends, which lost 7 bases and 3 bases, there was a span of 13 bases. Germline CDR1 MDHEN, CDR2 SYDVKM. This CDR3 is built from 14 residues. The CDR3 DNA follows: TGTGCCAGCATAGGCCAAGTGCGCTACAATGAGCAGTTCTTC. It translates to CASIGQVRYNEQFF. The full variable domain, completed using reference TRBV28 and TRBJ2-1, is DVKVTQSSRYLVKRTGEKVFLECVQDMDHENMFWYRQDPGLGLRLIYFSYDVKMKEKGDIPEGYSVSREKKERFSLILESASTNQTSMYLCASIGQVRYNEQFFGPGTRLTVL.

This clonotype has ten or more counts. V gene TRBV10-2 combines with J gene TRBJ2-7, with D possibly matching TRBD1 (5 bases). The germline V gene has CDR1 WSHSY and CDR2 SAAADI. CDR3 length: 15 amino acids. V lost 1 base to trimming and J lost 2 bases, with 12 bases between them. The CDR3 bases are TGCGCCAGCAGTGAGTTGACGGACATGACCTACGAGCAGTACTTC. Translating gives CASSELTDMTYEQYF.

This clonotype came up a few times. The chain has TRBV7-9 and TRBJ2-1; TRBD2 matches 9 bases. Germline CDR1 reads SEHNR; CDR2 reads FQNEAQ (reference sequence). Unmatched junction bases numbered 7, after V lost 2 bases and J lost 8 bases. The CDR3 sequence is 15 residues long. CDR3 coding DNA: TGTGCCAGCAGCTTACTGATTGGCGGGAGGGATGAGCAGTTCTTC. Protein product: CASSLLIGGRDEQFF. The variable domain in full, with the rest retrieved from reference TRBV7-9 and TRBJ2-1, is DTGVSQNPRHKITKRGQNVTFRCDPISEHNRLYWYRQTLGQGPEFLTYFQNEAQLEKSRLLSDRFSAERPKGSFSTLEIQRTEQGDSAMYLCASSLLIGGRDEQFFGPGTRLTVL.

The chain has TRBV7-8 and TRBJ2-2; D call uncertain. The CDR3 has 13 amino acids. CDR1 is SGHVS, CDR2 FQNEAQ, per germline. Trimming shortened V by 5 bases and J by 8 bases, and 12 bases separated the two germline ends. The CDR3 sequence is CASSIGALGELFF. CDR3 nucleotides: TGTGCCAGCAGCATAGGCGCGCTTGGGGAGCTGTTTTTT. Combining the CDR3 with reference TRBV7-8 and TRBJ2-2 gives the whole variable domain GAGVSQSPRYKVAKRGQDVALRCDPISGHVSLFWYQQALGQGPEFLTYFQNEAQLDKSGLPSDRFFAERPEGSVSTLKIQRTQQEDSAVYLCASSIGALGELFFGEGSRLTVL.

This clonotype was detected ten times or more. This sequence joins TRBV5-1 and TRBJ2-7; D gene unclear. Trimming removed 0 bases from V and 0 bases from J, with 7 bases in between. The CDR3 has 14 amino acids. Germline CDR1 SGHRS, CDR2 YFSETQ. CDR3 sequence (DNA): TGCGCCAGCAGCTTGGGTGGAGTCTCCTACGAGCAGTACTTC. Translation: CASSLGGVSYEQYF. Supplemented by reference TRBV5-1 and TRBJ2-7, the full variable domain reads KAGVTQTPRYLIKTRGQQVTLSCSPISGHRSVSWYQQTPGQGLQFLFEYFSETQRNKGNFPGRFSGRQFSNSRSEMNVSTLELGDSALYLCASSLGGVSYEQYFGPGTRLTVT.

This clonotype was detected many times. The chain joins TRBV12-3 or TRBV12-4 to TRBJ2-7; 7 positions match TRBD2. The CDR3 has 15 amino acids. J gave up 6 bases and V 5 bases, and 13 bases lay outside the gene matches. The CDR3: CASSVSGKGRLEQYF. In DNA form, the CDR3 reads TGTGCCAGCAGTGTAAGCGGGAAAGGACGGCTCGAGCAGTACTTC.

The V gene is TRBV29-1, the J gene TRBJ1-2; D ambiguous. Germline values: CDR1 SQVTM, CDR2 ANQGSEA. This CDR3 has 13 amino acids. V was cut by 6 bases and J by 6 bases, with 17 bases left in between. CDR3 loop: CSVSSSRTDGYTF. CDR3 DNA: TGCAGCGTCTCTAGCTCTCGTACAGATGGCTACACCTTC.

This clonotype was recorded at least ten times. V and J are TRBV7-6 and TRBJ2-5, with D possibly called TRBD1 or TRBD2 (5 bases each). Germline V gene sequence: CDR1 SGHVS, CDR2 FNYEAQ. V was shortened by 0 bases and J by 7 bases, with 15 bases between the two germline ends. The CDR3 runs 15 residues. The CDR3 DNA reads TGTGCCAGCAGCTTAGCAGCAGGCTCGGGGACGACCCAGTACTTC. It translates to CASSLAAGSGTTQYF.

This clonotype was seen repeatedly, ten times or more. V and J are TRBV6-2 or TRBV6-3 and TRBJ2-3; 14 bases are a match to TRBD2. V lost 4 bases, J lost 6 bases, and 18 bases stayed unmatched. This CDR3 comprises 20 residues. Germline CDR1 is MNHEY and CDR2 is SVGEGT. CDR3 residues: CASSSYSGTSGSSGVDTQYF. The CDR3 DNA reads as TGTGCCAGCAGTTCCTACTCCGGGACTAGCGGGAGTTCGGGGGTGGATACGCAGTATTTT.